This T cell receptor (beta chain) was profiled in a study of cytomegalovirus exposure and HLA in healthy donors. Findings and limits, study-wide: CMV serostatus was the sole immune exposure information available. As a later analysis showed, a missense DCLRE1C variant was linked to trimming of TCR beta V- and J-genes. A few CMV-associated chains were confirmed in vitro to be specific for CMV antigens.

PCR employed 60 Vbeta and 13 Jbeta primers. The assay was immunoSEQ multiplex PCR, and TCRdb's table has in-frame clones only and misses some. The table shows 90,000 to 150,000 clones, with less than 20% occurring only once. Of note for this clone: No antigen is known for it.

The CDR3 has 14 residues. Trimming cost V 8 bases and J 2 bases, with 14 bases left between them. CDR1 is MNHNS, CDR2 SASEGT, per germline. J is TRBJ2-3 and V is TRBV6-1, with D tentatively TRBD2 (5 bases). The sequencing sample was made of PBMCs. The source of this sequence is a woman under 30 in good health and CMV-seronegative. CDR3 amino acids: CASQLPSPTDTQYF. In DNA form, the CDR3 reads TGTGCCAGCCAGCTGCCTAGCCCCACAGATACGCAGTATTTT.